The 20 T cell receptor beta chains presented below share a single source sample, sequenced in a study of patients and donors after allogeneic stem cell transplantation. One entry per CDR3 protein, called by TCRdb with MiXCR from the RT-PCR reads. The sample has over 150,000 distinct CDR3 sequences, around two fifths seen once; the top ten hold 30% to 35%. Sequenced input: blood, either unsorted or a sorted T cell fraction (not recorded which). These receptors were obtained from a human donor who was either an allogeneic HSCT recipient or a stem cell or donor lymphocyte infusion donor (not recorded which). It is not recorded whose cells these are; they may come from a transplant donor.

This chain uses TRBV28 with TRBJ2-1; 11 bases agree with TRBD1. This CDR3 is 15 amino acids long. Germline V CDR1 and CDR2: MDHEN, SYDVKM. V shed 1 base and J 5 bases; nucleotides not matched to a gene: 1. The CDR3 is CASSLSDRGHNEQFF. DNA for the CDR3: TGTGCCAGCAGTTTATCGGACAGGGGGCACAATGAGCAGTTCTTC.

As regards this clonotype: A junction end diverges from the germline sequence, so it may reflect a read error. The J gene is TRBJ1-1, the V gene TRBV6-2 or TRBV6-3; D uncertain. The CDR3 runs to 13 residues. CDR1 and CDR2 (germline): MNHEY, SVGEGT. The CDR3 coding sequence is TGTGCCAGCAGTTATACAGTGAACTCTGAAGCTTTCTTT. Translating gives CASSYTVNSEAFF.

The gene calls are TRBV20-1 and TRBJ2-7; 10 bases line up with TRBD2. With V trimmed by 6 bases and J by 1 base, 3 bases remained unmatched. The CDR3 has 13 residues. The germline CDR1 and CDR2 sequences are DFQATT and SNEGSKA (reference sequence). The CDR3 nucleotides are TGCAGTGCACCGGGACTAGCGTCCTACGAGCAGTACTTC. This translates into CSAPGLASYEQYF.

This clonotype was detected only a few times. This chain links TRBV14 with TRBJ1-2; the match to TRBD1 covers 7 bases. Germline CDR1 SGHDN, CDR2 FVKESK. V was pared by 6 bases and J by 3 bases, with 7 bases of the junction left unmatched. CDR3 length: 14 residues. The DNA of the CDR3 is TGTGCCAGCAGAAGAGGGGGCTGGGACTATGGCTACACCTTC. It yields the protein CASRRGGWDYGYTF.

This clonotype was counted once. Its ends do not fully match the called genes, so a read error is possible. CDR3 sequence: CASTIRPNSDQPQHF. In DNA form, the CDR3 reads TGTGCCAGTACCATTCGCCCCAATAGCGATCAGCCCCAGCATTTT. The chain links TRBV19 to TRBJ1-5; D is unresolved. CDR1 is LNHDA, CDR2 SQIVND, per germline (reference sequence). The CDR3 is 15 residues long.

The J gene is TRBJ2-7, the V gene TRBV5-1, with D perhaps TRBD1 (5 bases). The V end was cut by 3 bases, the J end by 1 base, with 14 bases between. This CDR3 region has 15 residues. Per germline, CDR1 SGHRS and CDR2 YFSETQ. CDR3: CASSSTVLGSYEQYF. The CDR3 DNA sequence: TGCGCCAGCAGCTCGACAGTTCTCGGGTCCTACGAGCAGTACTTC.

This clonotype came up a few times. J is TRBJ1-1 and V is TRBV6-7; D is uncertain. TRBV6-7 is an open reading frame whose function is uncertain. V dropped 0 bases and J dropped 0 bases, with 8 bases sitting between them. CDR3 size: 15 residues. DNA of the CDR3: TGTGCCAGCAGTTACTCCGCAGCAATGAACACTGAAGCTTTCTTT. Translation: CASSYSAAMNTEAFF.

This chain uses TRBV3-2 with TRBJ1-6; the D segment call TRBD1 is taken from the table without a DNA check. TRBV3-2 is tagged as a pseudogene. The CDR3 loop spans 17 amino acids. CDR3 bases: TGTGCCAGCAGCCAAAGCGGGCCGACAGGAGAGAATTCACCCCTCCACTTT. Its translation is CASSQSGPTGENSPLHF.

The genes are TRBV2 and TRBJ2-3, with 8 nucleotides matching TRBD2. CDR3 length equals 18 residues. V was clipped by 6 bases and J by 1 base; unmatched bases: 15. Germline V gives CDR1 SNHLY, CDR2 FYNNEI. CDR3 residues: CASSPTLGLARGTDTQYF. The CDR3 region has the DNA TGTGCCAGCAGCCCCACGCTAGGACTAGCCAGGGGCACAGATACGCAGTATTTT. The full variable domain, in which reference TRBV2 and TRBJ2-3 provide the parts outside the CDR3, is EPEVTQTPSHQVTQMGQEVILRCVPISNHLYFYWYRQILGQKVEFLVSFYNNEISEKSEIFDDQFSVERPDGSNFTLKIRSTKLEDSAMYFCASSPTLGLARGTDTQYFGPGTRLTVL.

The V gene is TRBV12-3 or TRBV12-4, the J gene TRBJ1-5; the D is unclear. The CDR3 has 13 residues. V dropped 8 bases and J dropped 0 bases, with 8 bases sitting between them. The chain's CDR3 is CASAGPSNQPQHF. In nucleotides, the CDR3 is TGTGCCAGCGCAGGACCTAGCAATCAGCCCCAGCATTTT.

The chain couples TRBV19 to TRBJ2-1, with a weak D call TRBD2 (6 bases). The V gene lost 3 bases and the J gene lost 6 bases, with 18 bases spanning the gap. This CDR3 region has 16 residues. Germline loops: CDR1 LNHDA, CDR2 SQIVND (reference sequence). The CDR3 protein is CASSMGSGGIINEQFF. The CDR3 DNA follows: TGTGCCAGTAGTATGGGCTCTGGGGGGATTATCAATGAGCAGTTCTTC.

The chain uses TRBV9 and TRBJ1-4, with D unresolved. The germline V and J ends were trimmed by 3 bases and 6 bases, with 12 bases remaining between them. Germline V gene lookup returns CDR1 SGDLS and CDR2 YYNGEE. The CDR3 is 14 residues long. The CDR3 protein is CASSGELIDEKLFF. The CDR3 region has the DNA TGTGCCAGCAGCGGGGAACTGATAGATGAAAAACTGTTTTTT.

The DNA of the CDR3 is TGTGCCACCCTCCTGGAGCACAATGAGCAGTTCTTC. Its translation: CATLLEHNEQFF. The chain couples TRBV7-9 to TRBJ2-1; D call uncertain. The CDR3 is made up of 12 amino acids. Looked up from germline, CDR1 is SEHNR and CDR2 is FQNEAQ (reference sequence). V gave up 10 bases and J gave up 5 bases, with 12 bases separating them.

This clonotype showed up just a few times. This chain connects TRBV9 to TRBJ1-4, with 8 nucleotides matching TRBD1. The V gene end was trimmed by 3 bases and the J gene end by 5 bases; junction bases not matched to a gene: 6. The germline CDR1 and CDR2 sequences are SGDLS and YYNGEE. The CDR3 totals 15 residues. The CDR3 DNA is TGTGCCAGCAGCGCCGGACAGGGTCGAAATGAAAAACTGTTTTTT. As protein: CASSAGQGRNEKLFF.

The CDR3 DNA reads TGTGCCAGCAGTTTAGTGGGGAAAGTTGATCAGCCCCAGCATTTT. Its translation is CASSLVGKVDQPQHF. The chain combines TRBV27 with TRBJ1-5; D not resolved. The length of the CDR3 is 15 residues. The germline V gene has CDR1 MNHEY and CDR2 SMNVEV (reference sequence). V was clipped by 2 bases and J by 5 bases, with 13 bases between them.

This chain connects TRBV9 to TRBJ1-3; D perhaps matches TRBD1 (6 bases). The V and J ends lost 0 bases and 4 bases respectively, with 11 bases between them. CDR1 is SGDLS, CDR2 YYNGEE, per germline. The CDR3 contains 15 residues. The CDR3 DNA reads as TGTGCCAGCAGCGTAGCCCCGGGACAAGGAAACACCATATATTTT. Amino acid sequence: CASSVAPGQGNTIYF.

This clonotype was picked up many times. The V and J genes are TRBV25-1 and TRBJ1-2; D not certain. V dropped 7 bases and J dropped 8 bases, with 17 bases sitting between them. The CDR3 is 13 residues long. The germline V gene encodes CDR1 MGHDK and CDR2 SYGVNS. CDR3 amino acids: CASTNGTSRGYTF. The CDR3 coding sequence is TGTGCCAGCACAAACGGAACGTCGAGGGGCTACACCTTC.

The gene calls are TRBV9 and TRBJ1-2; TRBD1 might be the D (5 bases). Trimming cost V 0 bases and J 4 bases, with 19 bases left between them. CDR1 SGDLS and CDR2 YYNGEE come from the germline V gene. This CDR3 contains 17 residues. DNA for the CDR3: TGTGCCAGCAGCGTAGCTACTGGGACGGGGGTGGTCTATGGCTACACCTTC. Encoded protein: CASSVATGTGVVYGYTF.

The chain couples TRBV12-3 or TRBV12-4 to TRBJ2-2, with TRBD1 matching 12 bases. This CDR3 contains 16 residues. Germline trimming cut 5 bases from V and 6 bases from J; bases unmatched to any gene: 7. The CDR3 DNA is TGTGCCAGCAGTACCGGGACAGGGGGCGCCTCCGGGGAGCTGTTTTTT. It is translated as CASSTGTGGASGELFF.

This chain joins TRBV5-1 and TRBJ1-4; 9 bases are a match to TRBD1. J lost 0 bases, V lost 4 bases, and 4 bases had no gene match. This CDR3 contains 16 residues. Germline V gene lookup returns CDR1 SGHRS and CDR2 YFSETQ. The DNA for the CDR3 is TGCGCCAGCAGCACGGGACAGGGCGCAACTAATGAAAAACTGTTTTTT. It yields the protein CASSTGQGATNEKLFF.